This T cell receptor beta chain was documented in a study of blood T cells in healthy people across ages. Study outcomes and limitations: Older age coincided with a roughly linear decline in TCR beta diversity per million T cells. Total diversity from one million sequenced T cells was likely underestimated.

Peripheral blood, around 9.4 milliliters per donor, was collected. The germline V gene has CDR1 SGHAT and CDR2 FQDESV (reference sequence). CDR3 length: 16 residues. Trimming took off 0 bases at V and 1 base at J, with 10 bases between the two ends. Using a J-beta primer mix together with a sample-barcoded 5' primer, a second PCR was run for roughly 6 to 12 cycles. MiXCR, applied by TCRdb to the 5' RACE reads, yields one record per CDR3 protein. Seen here are hundreds of thousands of distinct CDR3 sequences, 45% to 50% observed once, and the top ten hold roughly 31%. This clonotype was counted only a few times. Its specificity is unknown.

The TCR was taken from a woman aged 55-70 years in good health. The chain is built from TRBV11-1 and TRBJ2-1; perhaps TRBD2 as D (5 bases). The sample taken for sequencing was blood. CDR3 bases: TGTGCCAGCAGCTTAGCGGGGAGCCTATCCTACAATGAGCAGTTCTTC. Translation gives CASSLAGSLSYNEQFF. The full variable domain, rest sourced from reference TRBV11-1 and TRBJ2-1, is EAEVAQSPRYKITEKSQAVAFWCDPISGHATLYWYRQILGQGPELLVQFQDESVVDDSQLPKDRFSAERLKGVDSTLKIQPAELGDSAMYLCASSLAGSLSYNEQFFGPGTRLTVL.